This TCR beta chain stems from a study of early T cells in non-severe SARS-CoV-2 infection. TCRdb re-called the 5' RACE reads with MiXCR, one entry per CDR3 protein. In the table there are 55,000 to 70,000 distinct CDR3 sequences, around 4.7% of which are singletons. J gave up 9 bases and V 6 bases, and 6 bases lay outside the gene matches. The CDR3 has 15 amino acids. Germline V CDR1 and CDR2: ENHRY, SYGVKD. In this sample, this clonotype turned up many times. The sample consisted of whole blood. This receptor was taken from an adult who was a healthcare worker with PCR-confirmed SARS-CoV-2 infection or an uninfected control (not recorded which). V and J are TRBV10-3 and TRBJ1-6; 12 positions match TRBD1. The CDR3 protein is CAIRDPGQGASPLHF. DNA of the CDR3: TGTGCCATCAGAGATCCGGGACAGGGGGCTTCACCCCTCCACTTT.